Detailed here is one T cell receptor (beta chain). The data were taken from a study of blood T cell repertoires in COVID-19. Study as a whole: Collection of acute and convalescent COVID-19 samples took place in the United States, Italy and Spain. The analysed material was cDNA or gDNA that came from T cells, B-cell-depleted T cells, or PBMCs.

Authors' data handling: Estimation of nucleated cell counts was performed using reference gene primer amplification. Only in-frame clones appear in the TCRdb table, and some are missing; sequencing was by immunoSEQ multiplex PCR. V and J calls and clone size are given by that table; D and trimming were obtained from the DNA. Here the sample spans under 140,000 clones, around 74% being singletons. CDR3 size: 15 residues. Per germline, CDR1 GTSNPN and CDR2 SVGIG (reference sequence). V lost 2 bases, J lost 0 bases, and 11 bases lay in between. The source is a woman aged 55-70 years with acute or convalescent COVID-19. Material: peripheral blood. This chain links TRBV30 with TRBJ1-3; no definite D call. The CDR3 protein is CAWSRVPSSGNTIYF. The CDR3 region has the DNA TGTGCCTGGAGTCGAGTCCCAAGCTCTGGAAACACCATATATTTT.